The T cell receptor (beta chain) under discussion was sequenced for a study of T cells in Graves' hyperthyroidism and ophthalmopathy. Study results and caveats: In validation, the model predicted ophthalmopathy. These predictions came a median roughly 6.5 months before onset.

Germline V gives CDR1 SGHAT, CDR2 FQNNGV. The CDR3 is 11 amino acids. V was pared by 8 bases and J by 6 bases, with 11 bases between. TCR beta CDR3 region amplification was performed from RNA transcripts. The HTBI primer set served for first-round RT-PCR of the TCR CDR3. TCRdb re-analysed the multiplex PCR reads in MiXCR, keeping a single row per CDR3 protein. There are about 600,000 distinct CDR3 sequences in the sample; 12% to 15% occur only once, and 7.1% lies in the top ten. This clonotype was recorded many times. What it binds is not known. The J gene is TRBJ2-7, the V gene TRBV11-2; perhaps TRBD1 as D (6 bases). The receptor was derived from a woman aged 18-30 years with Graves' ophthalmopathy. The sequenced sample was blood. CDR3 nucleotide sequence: TGTGCCAGCTACCGAGGGGGCGAGCAGTACTTC. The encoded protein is CASYRGGEQYF. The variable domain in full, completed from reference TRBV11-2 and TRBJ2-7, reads EAGVAQSPRYKIIEKRQSVAFWCNPISGHATLYWYQQILGQGPKLLIQFQNNGVVDDSQLPKDRFSAERLKGVDSTLKIQPAKLEDSAVYLCASYRGGEQYFGPGTRLTVT.